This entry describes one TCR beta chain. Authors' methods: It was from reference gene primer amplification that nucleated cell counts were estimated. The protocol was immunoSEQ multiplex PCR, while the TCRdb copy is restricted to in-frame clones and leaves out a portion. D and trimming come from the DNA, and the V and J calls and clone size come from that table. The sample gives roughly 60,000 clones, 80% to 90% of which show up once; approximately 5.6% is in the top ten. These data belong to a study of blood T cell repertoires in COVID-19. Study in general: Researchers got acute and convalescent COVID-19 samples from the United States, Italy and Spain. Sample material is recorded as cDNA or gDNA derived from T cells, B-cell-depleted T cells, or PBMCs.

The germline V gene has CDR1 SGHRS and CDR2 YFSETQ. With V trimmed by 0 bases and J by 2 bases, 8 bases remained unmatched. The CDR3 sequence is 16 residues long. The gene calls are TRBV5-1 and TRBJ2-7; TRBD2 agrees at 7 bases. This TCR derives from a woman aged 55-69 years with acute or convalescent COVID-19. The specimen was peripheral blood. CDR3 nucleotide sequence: TGCGCCAGCAGCTTGGTTCCAAGCGGGGCTCCCTACGAGCAGTACTTC. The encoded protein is CASSLVPSGAPYEQYF.